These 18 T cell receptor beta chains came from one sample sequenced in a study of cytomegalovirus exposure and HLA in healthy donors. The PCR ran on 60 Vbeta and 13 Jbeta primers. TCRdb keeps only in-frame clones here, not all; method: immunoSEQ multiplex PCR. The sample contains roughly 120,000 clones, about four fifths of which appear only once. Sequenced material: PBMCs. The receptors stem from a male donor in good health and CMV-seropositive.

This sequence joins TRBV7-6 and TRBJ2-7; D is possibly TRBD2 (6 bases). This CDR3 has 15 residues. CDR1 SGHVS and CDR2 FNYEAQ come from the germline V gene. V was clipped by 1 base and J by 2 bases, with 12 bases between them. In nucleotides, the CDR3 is TGTGCCAGCAGCTTAGGGGGCGGGGCTGCCTACGAGCAGTACTTC. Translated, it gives CASSLGGGAAYEQYF. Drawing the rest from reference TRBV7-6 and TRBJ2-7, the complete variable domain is GAGVSQSPRYKVTKRGQDVALRCDPISGHVSLYWYRQALGQGPEFLTYFNYEAQQDKSGLPNDRFSAERPEGSISTLTIQRTEQRDSAMYRCASSLGGGAAYEQYFGPGTRLTVT.

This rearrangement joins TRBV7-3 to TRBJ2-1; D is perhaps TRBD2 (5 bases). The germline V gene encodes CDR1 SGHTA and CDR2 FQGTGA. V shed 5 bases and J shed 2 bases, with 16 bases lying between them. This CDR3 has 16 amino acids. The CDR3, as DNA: TGTGCCAGCAGCCTAGAGAGGGCGAGCACCTACAATGAGCAGTTCTTC. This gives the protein CASSLERASTYNEQFF.

CDR3 in amino acids: CASSLETAMNTEAFF. As DNA, the CDR3 is TGCGCCAGCAGCTTGGAGACAGCTATGAACACTGAAGCTTTCTTT. The V gene is TRBV5-1, the J gene TRBJ1-1, with a possible D match to TRBD1 (5 bases). V was trimmed by 0 bases and J by 0 bases, leaving 9 bases between them. This CDR3 has 15 residues. CDR1 is SGHRS and CDR2 is YFSETQ in the germline V gene.

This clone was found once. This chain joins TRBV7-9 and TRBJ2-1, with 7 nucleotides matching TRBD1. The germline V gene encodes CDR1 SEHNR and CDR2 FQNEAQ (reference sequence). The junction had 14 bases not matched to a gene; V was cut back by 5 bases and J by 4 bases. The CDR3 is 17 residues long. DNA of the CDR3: TGTGCCAGCAGCCCCGGACAGGTCCTAAGTACTTACAATGAGCAGTTCTTC. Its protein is CASSPGQVLSTYNEQFF.

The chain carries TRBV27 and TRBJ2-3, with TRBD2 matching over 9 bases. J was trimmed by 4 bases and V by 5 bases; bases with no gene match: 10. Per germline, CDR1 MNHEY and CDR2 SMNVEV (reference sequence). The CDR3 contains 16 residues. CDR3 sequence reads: CASSPMVAGVADTQYF. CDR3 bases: TGTGCCAGCAGTCCAATGGTAGCGGGAGTTGCAGATACGCAGTATTTT.

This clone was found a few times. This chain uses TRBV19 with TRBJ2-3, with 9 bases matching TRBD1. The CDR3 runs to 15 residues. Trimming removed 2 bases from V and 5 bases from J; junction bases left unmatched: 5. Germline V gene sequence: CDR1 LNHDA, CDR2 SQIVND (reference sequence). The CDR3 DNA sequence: TGTGCCAGTAGTATAACAGGGGGCGGCCTAGATACGCAGTATTTT. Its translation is CASSITGGGLDTQYF.

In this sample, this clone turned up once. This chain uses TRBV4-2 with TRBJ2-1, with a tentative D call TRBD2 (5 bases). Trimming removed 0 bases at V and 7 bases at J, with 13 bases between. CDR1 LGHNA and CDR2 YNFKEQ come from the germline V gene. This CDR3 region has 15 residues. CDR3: CASSQDLASWNEQFF. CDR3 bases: TGTGCCAGCAGCCAAGACTTAGCGTCCTGGAATGAGCAGTTCTTC.

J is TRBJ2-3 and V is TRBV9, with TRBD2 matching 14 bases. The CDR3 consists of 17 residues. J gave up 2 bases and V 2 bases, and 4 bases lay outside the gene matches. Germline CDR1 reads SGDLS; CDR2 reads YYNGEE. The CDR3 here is CASSVGLAGGITDTQYF. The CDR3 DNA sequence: TGTGCCAGCAGCGTCGGACTAGCGGGAGGTATCACAGATACGCAGTATTTT.

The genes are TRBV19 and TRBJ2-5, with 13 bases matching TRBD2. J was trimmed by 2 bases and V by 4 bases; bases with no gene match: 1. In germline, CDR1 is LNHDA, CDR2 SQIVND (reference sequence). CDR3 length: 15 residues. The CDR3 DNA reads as TGTGCCAGTAGTACGGGACTAGCGGGGCAAGAGACCCAGTACTTC. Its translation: CASSTGLAGQETQYF.

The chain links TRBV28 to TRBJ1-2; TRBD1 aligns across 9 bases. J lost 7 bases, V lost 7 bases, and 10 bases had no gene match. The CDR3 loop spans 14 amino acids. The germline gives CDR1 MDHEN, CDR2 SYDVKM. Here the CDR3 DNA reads TGTGCCAGCACCCCTTGGGGGACAGGGATTGGCTACACCTTC. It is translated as CASTPWGTGIGYTF.

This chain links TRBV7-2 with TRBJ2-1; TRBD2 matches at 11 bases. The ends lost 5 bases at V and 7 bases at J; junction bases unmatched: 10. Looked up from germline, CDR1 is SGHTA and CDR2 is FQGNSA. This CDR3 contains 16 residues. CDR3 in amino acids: CASSPITSGSGNEQFF. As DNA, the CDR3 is TGTGCCAGCAGCCCAATAACTAGCGGGAGTGGGAATGAGCAGTTCTTC.

The CDR3 sequence is CAWTDSRGKLYGYTF. In nucleotides, the CDR3 is TGTGCCTGGACAGACTCACGAGGCAAACTATATGGCTACACCTTC. This chain uses TRBV30 with TRBJ1-2; no reliable D call. CDR3 length equals 15 residues. Germline CDR1 reads GTSNPN; CDR2 reads SVGIG (reference sequence). Deletions cut 4 bases from V and 5 bases from J, with 20 bases between.

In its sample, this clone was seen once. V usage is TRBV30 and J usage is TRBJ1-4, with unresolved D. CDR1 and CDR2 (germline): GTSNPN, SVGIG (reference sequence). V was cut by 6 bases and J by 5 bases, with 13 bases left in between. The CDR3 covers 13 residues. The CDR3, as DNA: TGTGCCTGCCTCATGGAGGAGAATGAAAAACTGTTTTTT. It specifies CACLMEENEKLFF.

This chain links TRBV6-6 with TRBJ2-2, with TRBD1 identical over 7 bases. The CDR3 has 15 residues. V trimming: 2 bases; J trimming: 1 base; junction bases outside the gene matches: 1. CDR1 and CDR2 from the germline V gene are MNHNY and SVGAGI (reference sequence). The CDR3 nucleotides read TGTGCCAGCAGTTACAACAGGGGGAACACCGGGGAGCTGTTTTTT. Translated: CASSYNRGNTGELFF.

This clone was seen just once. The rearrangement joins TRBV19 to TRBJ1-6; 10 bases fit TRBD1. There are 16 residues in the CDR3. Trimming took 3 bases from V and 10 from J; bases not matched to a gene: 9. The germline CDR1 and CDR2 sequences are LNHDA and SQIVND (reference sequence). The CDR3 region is CASSIWDRGRESPLHF. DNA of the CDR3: TGTGCCAGTAGTATCTGGGACAGGGGACGAGAATCACCCCTCCACTTT.

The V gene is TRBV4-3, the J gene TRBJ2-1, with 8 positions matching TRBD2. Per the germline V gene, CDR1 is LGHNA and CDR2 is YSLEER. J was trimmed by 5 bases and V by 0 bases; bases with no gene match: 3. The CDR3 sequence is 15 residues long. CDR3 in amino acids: CASSQDSGRNNEQFF. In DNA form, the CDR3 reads TGCGCCAGCAGCCAAGACAGCGGGAGAAACAATGAGCAGTTCTTC.

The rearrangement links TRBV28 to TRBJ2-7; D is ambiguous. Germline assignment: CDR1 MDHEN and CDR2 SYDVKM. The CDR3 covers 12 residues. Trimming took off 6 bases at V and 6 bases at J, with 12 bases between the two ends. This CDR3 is CASSPLSGEQYF. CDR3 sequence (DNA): TGTGCCAGCAGCCCCCTTTCGGGCGAGCAGTACTTC. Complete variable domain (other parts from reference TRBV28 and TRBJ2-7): DVKVTQSSRYLVKRTGEKVFLECVQDMDHENMFWYRQDPGLGLRLIYFSYDVKMKEKGDIPEGYSVSREKKERFSLILESASTNQTSMYLCASSPLSGEQYFGPGTRLTVT.

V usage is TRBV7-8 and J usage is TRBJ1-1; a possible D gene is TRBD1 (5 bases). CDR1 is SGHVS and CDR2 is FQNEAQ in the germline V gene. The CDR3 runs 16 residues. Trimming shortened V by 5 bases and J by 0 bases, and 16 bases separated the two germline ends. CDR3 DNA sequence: TGTGCCAGCAGCCCAATCCGACAGACCTTGAACACTGAAGCTTTCTTT. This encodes CASSPIRQTLNTEAFF.